This T cell receptor beta chain was recorded in a study of T cell responses to AZD1222 COVID-19 vaccine. Whole-study results and caveats: Samples come after the peak T cell response, not at day 14. At 160-218 and 743-854, vaccine-associated CD4 TCRs were dominant, and they spanned spike.

The germline V and J ends were trimmed by 9 bases and 5 bases, with 17 bases remaining between them. The CDR3 consists of 14 residues. Germline V lookup: CDR1 ENHRY, CDR2 SYGVKD. This table comes from immunoSEQ multiplex PCR, and its TCRdb copy is limited to in-frame clones, with some not included. The table has approximately 81,000 clones, about nine tenths seen once; the top ten hold less than 5.5%. As concerns this clone: Its target is not known.

This chain connects TRBV10-3 to TRBJ1-3; tentatively, D is TRBD1 (6 bases). The TCR was taken from an adult in good health. Here the sequenced sample was peripheral blood, taken on day 0 of MenACWY control vaccination. DNA for the CDR3: TGTGCCATTCAAGGGGCAGGGGAACGAAACACCATATATTTT. Translating gives CAIQGAGERNTIYF.